Shown below are 32 T cell receptor beta chains from a single sample sequenced in a study of human T cells and chemical hapten exposure. The sample's time point: pre-sensitization, week 0. Described treatment: therapeutic diphenylcyclopropenone sensitization with weekly scalp DPC. TCRdb itself ran the RACE reads through MiXCR, one entry per CDR3 protein. The profile shows about 380,000 distinct CDR3 sequences, approximately 5.1% of them singletons. The sample here was whole blood, taken in connection with sensitization to the hapten diphenylcyclopropenone (DPC). These TCRs come from a woman aged 45-65 years with alopecia areata. Some clones in this sample may be carry-over from other donors' samples.

This clonotype came up a few times. The rearrangement uses TRBV2 and TRBJ1-2; no reliable D call. The CDR3 extends over 13 amino acids. With 8 bases removed from V and 0 bases from J, the gap between germline ends came to 10 bases. The germline gives CDR1 SNHLY, CDR2 FYNNEI. Written as DNA, the CDR3 is TGTGCCAGCTCCGGGTCGGCTAACTATGGCTACACCTTC. Translation gives CASSGSANYGYTF.

This clonotype appeared a few times. CDR3: CAWSILPLDVELFF. CDR3 DNA: TGTGCCTGGAGTATTTTGCCCCTGGACGTGGAACTGTTTTTT. The chain uses TRBV30 and TRBJ1-4, with unresolved D. The CDR3 runs to 14 residues. Per germline, CDR1 GTSNPN and CDR2 SVGIG (reference sequence). Trimming left V 2 bases short and J 12 bases short, with 19 bases between.

This clonotype was seen ten or more times. The chain combines TRBV20-1 with TRBJ2-3; 10 bases fit TRBD2. CDR1 DFQATT and CDR2 SNEGSKA come from the germline V gene (reference sequence). The CDR3 contains 16 residues. Trimming at V came to 1 base and at J to 6 bases, leaving 10 bases not matched to a gene. CDR3 in amino acids: CSARGKLAGRLDTQYF. The CDR3 bases are TGCAGTGCTAGAGGCAAACTAGCGGGAAGACTCGATACGCAGTATTTT.

This clonotype showed up just a few times. The rearrangement joins TRBV6-2 or TRBV6-3 to TRBJ2-7; tentative D call: TRBD2 (6 bases). V was cut by 5 bases and J by 4 bases, with 6 bases left in between. Germline V CDR1 and CDR2: MNHEY, SVGEGT. This CDR3 is 11 amino acids long. The CDR3 DNA is TGTGCCAGCAGTCGGGAGTACGAGCAGTACTTC. Translated, it gives CASSREYEQYF.

Ten or more counts support this clonotype. The V and J genes are TRBV12-3 or TRBV12-4 and TRBJ2-7; TRBD2 matches 7 bases. The CDR3 runs to 14 residues. V was pared by 1 base and J by 6 bases, with 6 bases of the junction left unmatched. In nucleotides, the CDR3 is TGTGCCAGCAGTTTAGGCGGGAGAGCTGCCGAGCAGTACTTC. This gives the protein CASSLGGRAAEQYF.

A few counts support this clonotype. J is TRBJ1-2 and V is TRBV4-1, with D hard to call. Germline V lookup: CDR1 MGHRA, CDR2 YSYEKL. The V and J ends lost 2 bases and 2 bases respectively, with 12 bases between them. The CDR3 is 15 residues long. Written as DNA, the CDR3 is TGCGCCAGCAGCCAATCTCCGATTATAAACTATGGCTACACCTTC. Protein product: CASSQSPIINYGYTF.

Only a few counts were recorded for this clonotype. J is TRBJ1-6 and V is TRBV7-6; D gene unclear. CDR1 and CDR2 (germline): SGHVS, FNYEAQ. Deletions cut 5 bases from V and 0 bases from J, with 17 bases between. The CDR3 contains 18 residues. In nucleotides, the CDR3 is TGTGCCAGCAGCCCCTGGACGGCCAGTAGCTCCTATAATTCACCCCTCCACTTT. Encoded protein: CASSPWTASSSYNSPLHF.

In its sample, this clonotype was seen many times. The chain couples TRBV10-3 to TRBJ1-5; D gene ambiguous. Trimming took 4 bases from V and 2 from J, leaving 15 bases between them. The CDR3 spans 16 residues. The germline CDR1 and CDR2 sequences are ENHRY and SYGVKD. The CDR3, as DNA: TGTGCCATCAGTGGGGCTTCGGTGGACGGCAATCAGCCCCAGCATTTT. It specifies CAISGASVDGNQPQHF.

The table lists this clonotype with a few counts. The chain links TRBV6-6 to TRBJ2-5; 10 nucleotides align to TRBD1. The ends lost 5 bases at V and 5 bases at J; junction bases unmatched: 11. CDR1 is MNHNY and CDR2 is SVGAGI in the germline V gene (reference sequence). CDR3 length: 16 residues. Here the CDR3 DNA reads TGTGCCAGCAGTAACCCAGGGACAGGGGCCTTGGAGACCCAGTACTTC. It yields the protein CASSNPGTGALETQYF.

The sample holds many counts of this clonotype. The V gene is TRBV20-1, the J gene TRBJ1-2, with TRBD1 matching 9 bases. Per the germline V gene, CDR1 is DFQATT and CDR2 is SNEGSKA (reference sequence). Losses at the gene ends were 4 bases for V and 2 bases for J; bases not matched to a gene: 8. This CDR3 region has 15 residues. The CDR3 reads CSATSSTGGNYGYTF. The CDR3, as DNA: TGCAGTGCTACATCTTCGACAGGGGGAAACTATGGCTACACCTTC.

This clonotype has ten or more counts. This chain links TRBV2 with TRBJ2-3; D unclear. V lost 3 bases, J lost 7 bases, and 8 bases lay in between. This CDR3 has 12 amino acids. Germline V gives CDR1 SNHLY, CDR2 FYNNEI. The CDR3 loop is CASSEILNTQYF. The CDR3 coding sequence is TGTGCCAGCAGTGAGATTTTGAATACGCAGTATTTT.

There are many counts of this clonotype. The chain employs TRBV7-2 and TRBJ2-3, with no clear D. Germline CDR1 reads SGHTA; CDR2 reads FQGNSA. Trimming removed 2 bases from V and 4 bases from J, with 7 bases in between. The CDR3 covers 13 residues. CDR3 protein: CASSLRVADTQYF. DNA for the CDR3: TGTGCCAGCAGCTTAAGAGTGGCAGATACGCAGTATTTT.

This clonotype occurred a few times. This rearrangement joins TRBV27 to TRBJ1-6; D ambiguous. CDR3 length: 14 amino acids. V was clipped by 1 base and J by 4 bases, with 5 bases between them. The germline V gene encodes CDR1 MNHEY and CDR2 SMNVEV (reference sequence). The CDR3 DNA reads TGTGCCAGCAGTTTATGGCCATATAATTCACCCCTCCACTTT. Its protein is CASSLWPYNSPLHF.

Many counts were recorded for this clonotype. This chain joins TRBV14 and TRBJ1-2; D gene unclear. The V end lost 1 base, the J end lost 4 bases, and 4 bases lay between the germline ends. The CDR3 extends over 12 amino acids. Germline V gives CDR1 SGHDN, CDR2 FVKESK. The CDR3 DNA reads as TGTGCCAGCAGCCAAGTCACCTATGGCTACACCTTC. Translated, it gives CASSQVTYGYTF.

This clonotype has a count of ten or more. This rearrangement joins TRBV18 to TRBJ1-1; 7 bases line up with TRBD1. V was clipped by 8 bases and J by 5 bases; unmatched bases: 8. The CDR3 is 13 residues long. The germline V gene encodes CDR1 KGHSH and CDR2 LQKENI. Here the CDR3 DNA reads TGTGCCAGCAGCCCACAGGGGAGGACTGAAGCTTTCTTT. This translates into CASSPQGRTEAFF.

This rearrangement joins TRBV11-2 to TRBJ2-1, with unresolved D. With 5 bases removed from V and 6 bases from J, the gap between germline ends came to 14 bases. The CDR3 consists of 14 residues. The germline V gene encodes CDR1 SGHAT and CDR2 FQNNGV. Written as DNA, the CDR3 is TGTGCCAGCAGCCCCTCCGATGTGGCCAATGAGCAGTTCTTC. Amino acids: CASSPSDVANEQFF.

This clonotype was found a few times. The V gene is TRBV27, the J gene TRBJ2-6; unclear D gene. Germline-derived CDR1 and CDR2 are MNHEY and SMNVEV (reference sequence). The CDR3 contains 11 residues. CDR3 sequence (DNA): TGTGCTGCCGGTGGGGCCAACGTCCTGACTTTC. This gives the protein CAAGGANVLTF.

This chain uses TRBV12-3 or TRBV12-4 with TRBJ2-7; unclear D gene. The germline V and J ends were trimmed by 3 bases and 7 bases, with 10 bases remaining between them. The CDR3 covers 12 residues. In nucleotides, the CDR3 is TGTGCCAGCAGTTTTACCCGGTTTGAGCAGTACTTC. Amino acid sequence: CASSFTRFEQYF.

Many counts were recorded for this clonotype. This chain connects TRBV6-2 or TRBV6-3 to TRBJ2-1, with TRBD2 as a possible D gene (6 bases). The CDR3 is 13 residues long. Between the trimmed V and J ends, which lost 4 bases and 9 bases, there was a span of 13 bases. In germline, CDR1 is MNHEY, CDR2 SVGEGT. The chain's CDR3 is CASSSTSPVEQFF. Written as DNA, the CDR3 is TGTGCCAGCAGTTCAACTAGCCCAGTTGAGCAGTTCTTC.

In this sample, this clonotype turned up many times. CDR3 nucleotides: TGCAGCGTTAGTCGGGACGCCGAATTTGTCGAGCAGTACTTC. Amino acid sequence: CSVSRDAEFVEQYF. V is TRBV29-1 and J is TRBJ2-7; TRBD1 or TRBD2 may be the D gene (5 bases each). This CDR3 has 14 amino acids. The V gene lost 5 bases and the J gene lost 6 bases, with 20 bases spanning the gap. In germline, CDR1 is SQVTM, CDR2 ANQGSEA.

This clonotype occurred a few times. The chain recombines TRBV4-2 with TRBJ1-6; TRBD1 matches at 10 bases. Germline assignment: CDR1 LGHNA and CDR2 YNFKEQ. The CDR3 runs to 19 residues. V lost 0 bases to trimming and J lost 7 bases; unmatched junction nucleotides: 12. The CDR3 sequence is CASSQEGVDRGRANSPLHF. The CDR3 DNA sequence: TGTGCCAGCAGCCAAGAGGGAGTTGACAGGGGGCGCGCGAATTCACCCCTCCACTTT.

V and J are TRBV10-3 and TRBJ2-3; 9 nucleotides line up with TRBD2. Germline values: CDR1 ENHRY, CDR2 SYGVKD. The CDR3 contains 13 residues. V shed 9 bases, J shed 4 bases, and the junction held 5 bases outside the gene matches. The DNA of the CDR3 is TGTGCCATTAGGACTAGCGACGCAGATACGCAGTATTTT. Translation: CAIRTSDADTQYF.

This clonotype was seen ten or more times. The chain uses TRBV29-1 and TRBJ2-1, with TRBD2 identical over 11 bases. The CDR3 sequence is 14 residues long. Germline CDR1 reads SQVTM; CDR2 reads ANQGSEA. The ends lost 6 bases at V and 9 bases at J; junction bases unmatched: 10. CDR3 region: CSVVLAGGPAEQFF. The CDR3, as DNA: TGCAGCGTGGTCCTAGCGGGGGGCCCCGCTGAGCAGTTCTTC.

Ten or more counts support this clonotype. The genes are TRBV7-8 and TRBJ2-7; 15 positions match TRBD2. The germline V gene encodes CDR1 SGHVS and CDR2 FQNEAQ. The V and J ends lost 0 bases and 5 bases, in that order; junction bases with no gene match: 8. The CDR3 contains 18 residues. The DNA for the CDR3 is TGTGCCAGCAGCTTAGCGCGGACTAGCGGGGGGGCCTTGGACGAGCAGTACTTC. Amino acids: CASSLARTSGGALDEQYF.

This clonotype occurred many times. V is TRBV29-1 and J is TRBJ1-3; D is unclear. The CDR3 has 14 amino acids. The V and J ends lost 0 bases and 1 base respectively, with 7 bases between them. Germline V gene lookup returns CDR1 SQVTM and CDR2 ANQGSEA. The CDR3 sequence: CSVEDRASGNTIYF. The CDR3 bases are TGCAGCGTTGAAGATCGAGCGTCTGGAAACACCATATATTTT.

The chain uses TRBV6-5 and TRBJ1-4, with 9 bases that match TRBD1. This CDR3 has 16 amino acids. Germline trimming cut 5 bases from V and 0 bases from J; bases unmatched to any gene: 4. Looked up from germline, CDR1 is MNHEY and CDR2 is SVGAGI. CDR3 amino acids: CASSRDRVATNEKLFF. DNA of the CDR3: TGTGCCAGCAGTCGGGACAGGGTAGCAACTAATGAAAAACTGTTTTTT.

This clonotype turned up a few times. The chain uses TRBV4-2 and TRBJ2-1, with D maybe TRBD2 (7 bases). Germline CDR1 LGHNA, CDR2 YNFKEQ. Trimming pared 2 bases from V and 6 bases from J, leaving 20 bases between. The CDR3 is 17 amino acids. CDR3 nucleotides: TGTGCCAGCAGCCAATCCCTAGGGGGGGGCGCCTTCAATGAGCAGTTCTTC. This encodes CASSQSLGGGAFNEQFF.

This clonotype was recorded many times. This sequence joins TRBV12-3 or TRBV12-4 and TRBJ2-5; 11 nucleotides line up with TRBD2. The CDR3 spans 15 residues. V shed 5 bases, J shed 5 bases, and the junction held 7 bases outside the gene matches. The CDR3 is CASSTLAGGYETQYF. In DNA, the CDR3 is TGTGCCAGCAGTACTTTAGCGGGGGGGTATGAGACCCAGTACTTC.

This clonotype came up a few times. For the CDR3, the DNA is TGTGCCAGTACCCACTTAGCGGGATCGGCCGGGGAGCTGTTTTTT. Protein: CASTHLAGSAGELFF. This chain uses TRBV19 with TRBJ2-2; 8 bases map to TRBD2. V shed 7 bases, J shed 6 bases, and the junction held 10 bases outside the gene matches. CDR3 length equals 15 residues. Germline V gene lookup returns CDR1 LNHDA and CDR2 SQIVND (reference sequence).

There are many counts of this clonotype. V is TRBV12-3 or TRBV12-4 and J is TRBJ1-5; D perhaps matches TRBD1 (6 bases). V lost 6 bases and J lost 2, with 17 bases in between. CDR3 length equals 16 residues. This chain's CDR3 is CASSPQTGFGNQPQHF. Here the CDR3 DNA reads TGTGCCAGCAGCCCCCAGACAGGTTTCGGCAATCAGCCCCAGCATTTT.

This chain connects TRBV12-5 to TRBJ1-2; 10 nucleotides agree with TRBD1. J lost 8 bases, V lost 2 bases, and 8 bases had no gene match. Germline-derived CDR1 and CDR2 are LGHNT and FRNRAP. The CDR3 runs 15 residues. CDR3: CASGLPKGQGRGYTF. The DNA for the CDR3 is TGTGCTAGTGGTTTGCCCAAGGGACAGGGGAGAGGCTACACCTTC.

This clonotype was found many times. The V gene is TRBV10-2, the J gene TRBJ2-7; D gene uncertain. Looked up from germline, CDR1 is WSHSY and CDR2 is SAAADI. The CDR3 spans 14 residues. Trimming pared 2 bases from V and 7 bases from J, leaving 15 bases between. The CDR3 is CASSETAGPVEQYF. CDR3 nucleotide sequence: TGCGCCAGCAGTGAGACGGCAGGCCCAGTGGAGCAGTACTTC.